Below, 22 T cell receptor beta chains from the same sample are listed, as sequenced in a study of shared clonotypes between healthy human individuals. The assay was immunoSEQ multiplex PCR, and TCRdb's table has in-frame clones only and misses some. The sample includes 2,500,000 or so clones, around nine tenths of them seen just once. The sequenced material came from naive CD4+ T cells sorted from blood. Subset described: CD45RA+ positively selected. These receptors all stem from a man between 18 and 29 years old in good health.

The chain uses TRBV19 and TRBJ1-5; maybe TRBD1 (6 bases). V was pared by 3 bases and J by 0 bases, with 15 bases between. Germline CDR1 reads LNHDA; CDR2 reads SQIVND (reference sequence). The CDR3 is made up of 17 amino acids. As DNA, the CDR3 is TGTGCCAGTAGTATTTGGCGTATAGGGGGTAGCAATCAGCCCCAGCATTTT. This encodes CASSIWRIGGSNQPQHF.

V is TRBV4-1 and J is TRBJ2-3, with D unresolved. This CDR3 contains 12 residues. CDR1 and CDR2 from the germline V gene are MGHRA and YSYEKL. Trimming took off 0 bases at V and 12 bases at J, with 10 bases between the two ends. The CDR3, as DNA: TGCGCCAGCAGCCAAGATCCTCCTCCCCAGTATTTT. Protein: CASSQDPPPQYF.

This clone has only one observation. The gene calls are TRBV10-3 and TRBJ2-1; 10 bases map to TRBD2. V lost 9 bases to trimming and J lost 9 bases; unmatched junction nucleotides: 14. Germline V gene data show CDR1 as ENHRY and CDR2 as SYGVKD. This CDR3 comprises 15 residues. Here the CDR3 reads CAIASGTSAMGEQFF. The CDR3 DNA is TGTGCCATTGCCTCCGGGACTAGCGCAATGGGTGAGCAGTTCTTC.

This chain links TRBV5-8 with TRBJ2-6; possible D gene TRBD2, 7 bases. The germline gives CDR1 SGHTS, CDR2 YDEGEE. Trimming removed 4 bases at V and 4 bases at J, with 18 bases between. The CDR3 has 17 amino acids. CDR3 DNA: TGTGCCAGCAGCCCCCTGCGGGGGCTTCCGGGGGCCAACGTCCTGACTTTC. Its protein product is CASSPLRGLPGANVLTF.

J is TRBJ2-3 and V is TRBV6-6; 8 bases match TRBD2. Per the germline V gene, CDR1 is MNHNY and CDR2 is SVGAGI (reference sequence). V lost 0 bases to trimming and J lost 7 bases; unmatched junction nucleotides: 3. The CDR3 is made up of 14 amino acids. The CDR3 reads CASSYSSGGNTQYF. As DNA, the CDR3 is TGTGCCAGCAGTTACTCGTCGGGGGGGAATACGCAGTATTTT.

This chain joins TRBV5-1 and TRBJ2-1; 7 bases line up with TRBD2. Germline-derived CDR1 and CDR2 are SGHRS and YFSETQ. With V trimmed by 0 bases and J by 7 bases, 7 bases remained unmatched. CDR3 length equals 15 residues. The CDR3 loop reads CASSLAGNGRNEQFF. CDR3 DNA: TGCGCCAGCAGCTTGGCCGGTAACGGGAGGAATGAGCAGTTCTTC.

The chain employs TRBV10-3 and TRBJ2-3; 8 bases are a match to TRBD2. In germline, CDR1 is ENHRY, CDR2 SYGVKD. J gave up 6 bases and V 7 bases, and 6 bases lay outside the gene matches. CDR3 length: 13 residues. CDR3 bases: TGTGCCATCAAGGAGCGGGAGACGGATACGCAGTATTTT. Translated: CAIKERETDTQYF.

This chain joins TRBV5-1 and TRBJ2-1, with 9 bases fitting TRBD2. Germline lookup yields CDR1 SGHRS and CDR2 YFSETQ. Losses at the gene ends were 1 base for V and 6 bases for J; bases not matched to a gene: 14. The CDR3 length is 18 residues. CDR3: CASSLLSSGVTSFNEQFF. CDR3 DNA sequence: TGCGCCAGCAGCTTGTTGTCTAGCGGGGTAACTTCGTTCAATGAGCAGTTCTTC.

As concerns this clone: Other DNA sequences in the same sample also yield this CDR3. The chain is built from TRBV18 and TRBJ2-7; TRBD1 is a possible D gene (5 bases). The ends were cut back, 0 bases at V and 6 bases at J, with 12 bases in the middle. Germline V lookup: CDR1 KGHSH, CDR2 LQKENI. This CDR3 contains 14 residues. The CDR3 sequence is CASSPPGRVGEQYF. CDR3 DNA sequence: TGTGCCAGCTCACCACCGGGCAGGGTAGGCGAGCAGTACTTC.

This clone was counted between two and nine times. DNA of the CDR3: TGCAGCGTTAAGGCTCCCGGAGATAGCAATCAGCCCCAGCATTTT. It yields the protein CSVKAPGDSNQPQHF. This chain joins TRBV29-1 and TRBJ1-5, with D uncertain. The ends were cut back, 5 bases at V and 0 bases at J, with 14 bases in the middle. The CDR3 loop spans 15 amino acids. Germline lookup yields CDR1 SQVTM and CDR2 ANQGSEA.

This rearrangement joins TRBV15 to TRBJ1-2, with D maybe TRBD1 (5 bases). V lost 0 bases, J lost 2 bases, and 13 bases lay in between. The CDR3 is 16 residues long. Germline lookup yields CDR1 LNHNV and CDR2 YYDKDF (reference sequence). This CDR3 reads CATSRDWGTLNYGYTF. The DNA for the CDR3 is TGTGCCACCAGCAGAGATTGGGGGACGCTCAACTATGGCTACACCTTC.

The chain combines TRBV19 with TRBJ2-7, with 7 bases aligning to TRBD1. This CDR3 spans 15 amino acids. V lost 4 bases to trimming and J lost 4 bases; unmatched junction nucleotides: 10. Looked up from germline, CDR1 is LNHDA and CDR2 is SQIVND (reference sequence). CDR3 sequence reads: CASSSVYRGPYEQYF. CDR3 nucleotides: TGTGCCAGTAGTAGTGTTTACAGGGGACCTTACGAGCAGTACTTC. Looking up the rest from reference TRBV19 and TRBJ2-7 gives the full variable domain: DGGITQSPKYLFRKEGQNVTLSCEQNLNHDAMYWYRQDPGQGLRLIYYSQIVNDFQKGDIAEGYSVSREKKESFPLTVTSAQKNPTAFYLCASSSVYRGPYEQYFGPGTRLTVT.

The J gene is TRBJ2-5, the V gene TRBV29-1; no clear D gene. Near its end, the DNA agrees better with TRBJ2-7, so the J call may be wrong. The CDR3 is 15 residues long. CDR1 is SQVTM, CDR2 ANQGSEA, per germline. The chain's CDR3 is CSVEMSSHRAFEQYF. DNA for the CDR3: TGCAGCGTTGAAATGTCCTCTCATCGTGCCTTCGAGCAGTACTTC.

The table lists this clone with a count of one. The chain recombines TRBV30 with TRBJ1-5; 7 bases line up with TRBD1. Germline-derived CDR1 and CDR2 are GTSNPN and SVGIG (reference sequence). This CDR3 is 17 amino acids long. The V segment lost 2 bases and the J segment 0 bases; nucleotides outside the gene matches: 10. The CDR3, as DNA: TGTGCCTGGAGTTCAAGGGACAGAGGATATAGCAATCAGCCCCAGCATTTT. This encodes CAWSSRDRGYSNQPQHF.

This chain connects TRBV21-1 to TRBJ2-1; the D call TRBD1 from the table was never checked on the DNA. TRBV21-1 is assigned pseudogene status. The CDR3 covers 14 residues. CDR3 DNA: TGTGCCAGCAGCAAAGAGGGGACAGTCCGGGGGCAGTTCTTC. It codes for CASSKEGTVRGQFF.

This clone was recorded once. The CDR3 end shows no conserved phenylalanine or tryptophan, and so a read error is likely. It is unclear where the CDR3 begins or ends on the DNA, so no DNA is shown, and the CDR3 is as TCRdb lists it. The rearrangement links TRBV11-3 to TRBJ1-1. From germline, CDR1 is SGHNT and CDR2 YENEEA. The CDR3 spans 10 amino acids, including both terminal residues. CDR3 region: CASSLKLLRR.

V gene TRBV30 combines with J gene TRBJ2-2; 8 bases fit TRBD1. The CDR3 sequence is 13 residues long. With V trimmed by 4 bases and J by 11 bases, 9 bases remained unmatched. From germline, CDR1 is GTSNPN and CDR2 SVGIG (reference sequence). For the CDR3, the DNA is TGTGCCTGGAACCGCAGGGGGCTGTTCGAGCTGTTTTTT. It encodes CAWNRRGLFELFF.

The J gene is TRBJ2-5, the V gene TRBV4-3; 11 positions match TRBD1. There are 16 residues in the CDR3. V trimming: 4 bases; J trimming: 1 base; junction bases outside the gene matches: 5. Germline V gene lookup returns CDR1 LGHNA and CDR2 YSLEER. The CDR3 loop reads CASSPAGTGGQETQYF. The CDR3 region has the DNA TGCGCCAGCAGCCCAGCCGGGACAGGGGGCCAAGAGACCCAGTACTTC.

V is TRBV4-1 and J is TRBJ2-2; TRBD2 might be the D (6 bases). Deletions cut 8 bases from V and 5 bases from J, with 18 bases between. Germline CDR1 is MGHRA and CDR2 is YSYEKL. The CDR3 has 15 amino acids. The CDR3 DNA reads TGCGCCAGCGGAGGGGTTCCGGGATTGACCGGGGAGCTGTTTTTT. The encoded protein is CASGGVPGLTGELFF.

The V gene is TRBV11-2, the J gene TRBJ2-1; D uncertain. CDR1 is SGHAT, CDR2 FQNNGV, per germline. The CDR3 consists of 15 residues. V was pared by 1 base and J by 0 bases, with 7 bases between. CDR3 in amino acids: CASSLGQLSYNEQFF. DNA for the CDR3: TGTGCCAGCAGCTTAGGGCAACTCTCCTACAATGAGCAGTTCTTC.

As to this clone: Other DNA sequences in this specimen translate into the identical CDR3. This chain connects TRBV2 to TRBJ2-3; D remains ambiguous. Trimming removed 6 bases from V and 6 bases from J, with 4 bases in between. Germline V lookup: CDR1 SNHLY, CDR2 FYNNEI. The CDR3 contains 10 residues. The CDR3 sequence: CASRTDTQYF. In DNA form, the CDR3 reads TGTGCCAGCAGGACGGATACGCAGTATTTT.

As concerns this clone: This sample also contains other DNA sequences that code for the same CDR3. This chain uses TRBV9 with TRBJ2-2; no reliable D call. The V gene's germline CDR1 is SGDLS and CDR2 YYNGEE. V was shortened by 4 bases and J by 0 bases, with 4 bases between the two germline ends. This CDR3 spans 13 amino acids. The CDR3 loop reads CASSTPNTGELFF. The CDR3, as DNA: TGTGCCAGCAGCACCCCGAACACCGGGGAGCTGTTTTTT.